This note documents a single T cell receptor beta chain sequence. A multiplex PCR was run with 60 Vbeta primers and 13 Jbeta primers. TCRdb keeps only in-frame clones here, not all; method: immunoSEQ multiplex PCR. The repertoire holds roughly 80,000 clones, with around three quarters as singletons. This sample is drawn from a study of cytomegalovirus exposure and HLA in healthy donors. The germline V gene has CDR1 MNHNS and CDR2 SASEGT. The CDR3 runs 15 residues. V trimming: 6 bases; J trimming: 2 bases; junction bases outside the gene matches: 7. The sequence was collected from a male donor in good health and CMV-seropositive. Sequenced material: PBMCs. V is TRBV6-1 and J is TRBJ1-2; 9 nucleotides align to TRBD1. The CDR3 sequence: CASRGQGPGNYGYTF. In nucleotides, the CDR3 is TGTGCCAGCAGGGGACAGGGTCCGGGCAACTATGGCTACACCTTC.